These T cell receptor beta chains were read from a single sample in a study of spatial heterogeneity in lung cancer. TCRdb re-derived calls from the 5' RACE reads in MiXCR, one entry per CDR3 protein. The sample gives about 3,900 distinct CDR3 sequences, about 18% of which show up once; 72% is in the top ten. The starting material was PBMCs, obtained at surgery. These receptors were taken from a male donor with early-stage non-small cell lung cancer. The CDR3 runs from the conserved cysteine through the conserved F or W. The order of the fields is CDR3 protein, CDR3 DNA, D gene, J gene, CDR3 length, V gene, clone size. The D gene is left open where the match is weak. The size of a clone is reported for some rows only, either as once, few or many, or as a class for expanded clones.

CDR3aa: CSARAADTQYF
CDR3nt: TGCAGTGCTAGAGCCGCAGATACGCAGTATTTT
d_gene: -
j_gene: TRBJ2-3
len: 11
v_gene: TRBV20-1
abundance: medium-sized

CDR3aa: CASSLRLFFAGGQGPTEQFF
CDR3nt: TGTGCCAGCAGCCTCCGACTGTTCTTTGCGGGAGGCCAGGGGCCGACTGAGCAGTTCTTC
d_gene: TRBD2
j_gene: TRBJ2-1
len: 20
v_gene: TRBV4-2
abundance: few

CDR3aa: CASSDDWATDTQYF
CDR3nt: TGCGCCAGCAGCGACGACTGGGCCACAGATACGCAGTATTTT
d_gene: -
j_gene: TRBJ2-3
len: 14
v_gene: TRBV5-1
abundance: -

CDR3aa: CSARGAGYGYTF
CDR3nt: TGCAGTGCTAGGGGCGCAGGGTACGGCTACACCTTC
d_gene: -
j_gene: TRBJ1-2
len: 12
v_gene: TRBV20-1
abundance: large

CDR3aa: CSAATGGSGNTIYF
CDR3nt: TGCAGTGCTGCGACAGGAGGCTCTGGAAACACCATATATTTT
d_gene: -
j_gene: TRBJ1-3
len: 14
v_gene: TRBV20-1
abundance: -

CDR3aa: CASSYSAGNEQFF
CDR3nt: TGTGCCAGCAGTTACTCCGCGGGGAATGAGCAGTTCTTC
d_gene: -
j_gene: TRBJ2-1
len: 13
v_gene: TRBV6-2/TRBV6-3
abundance: many

CDR3aa: CASSLRGDTEAFF
CDR3nt: TGTGCCAGCAGCCTAAGGGGGGACACTGAAGCTTTCTTT
d_gene: -
j_gene: TRBJ1-1
len: 13
v_gene: TRBV7-3
abundance: few

CDR3aa: CASRVASSTDTQYF
CDR3nt: TGTGCCAGCAGGGTCGCATCTAGCACAGATACGCAGTATTTT
d_gene: -
j_gene: TRBJ2-3
len: 14
v_gene: TRBV6-2/TRBV6-3
abundance: medium-sized

CDR3aa: CASSPPQGGNEQFF
CDR3nt: TGTGCCAGCTCCCCCCCACAGGGAGGAAATGAGCAGTTCTTC
d_gene: -
j_gene: TRBJ2-1
len: 14
v_gene: TRBV6-6
abundance: -

CDR3aa: CASSTDRRMNTEAFF
CDR3nt: TGTGCCAGCAGCACGGACAGGAGGATGAACACTGAAGCTTTCTTT
d_gene: TRBD1
j_gene: TRBJ1-1
len: 15
v_gene: TRBV7-9
abundance: few

CDR3aa: CASTGGKILEAFF
CDR3nt: TGTGCCAGCACGGGTGGGAAAATTCTGGAAGCTTTCTTT
d_gene: -
j_gene: TRBJ1-1
len: 13
v_gene: TRBV6-6
abundance: many

CDR3aa: CASSQEAGGRINQPQHF
CDR3nt: TGCGCCAGCAGCCAAGAGGCAGGGGGCAGAATCAATCAGCCCCAGCATTTT
d_gene: TRBD1
j_gene: TRBJ1-5
len: 17
v_gene: TRBV4-3
abundance: -

CDR3aa: CASSQLWAQYF
CDR3nt: TGTGCCAGCAGTCAGCTGTGGGCCCAGTACTTC
d_gene: -
j_gene: TRBJ2-5
len: 11
v_gene: TRBV28
abundance: -

CDR3aa: CASGSMNTEAFF
CDR3nt: TGTGCCAGCGGATCTATGAACACTGAAGCTTTCTTT
d_gene: -
j_gene: TRBJ1-1
len: 12
v_gene: TRBV3-1
abundance: few

CDR3aa: CSARSPGQGPYEQYF
CDR3nt: TGCAGTGCTAGATCTCCGGGACAGGGGCCCTACGAGCAGTACTTC
d_gene: TRBD1
j_gene: TRBJ2-7
len: 15
v_gene: TRBV20-1
abundance: -

CDR3aa: CASSPSMGGAAFF
CDR3nt: TGTGCCAGCAGCCCCTCCATGGGAGGTGCGGCTTTCTTT
d_gene: -
j_gene: TRBJ1-1
len: 13
v_gene: TRBV7-2
abundance: medium-sized

CDR3aa: CASSDWTAYNEQFF
CDR3nt: TGCGCCAGCAGTGACTGGACAGCATACAATGAGCAGTTCTTC
d_gene: -
j_gene: TRBJ2-1
len: 14
v_gene: TRBV10-1
abundance: -

CDR3aa: CSVPGGHEQYF
CDR3nt: TGCAGCGTTCCGGGGGGGCACGAGCAGTACTTC
d_gene: TRBD2
j_gene: TRBJ2-7
len: 11
v_gene: TRBV29-1
abundance: -

CDR3aa: CAISESRDSGESNEQFF
CDR3nt: TGTGCCATCAGTGAGTCTCGGGACTCCGGTGAGAGCAATGAGCAGTTCTTC
d_gene: -
j_gene: TRBJ2-1
len: 17
v_gene: TRBV10-3
abundance: few